This TCR beta chain was profiled in a study of OX40 agonist ivuxolimab in advanced cancers. Study summary: Patients achieving partial responses numbered three: one hepatocellular carcinoma case and two cutaneous melanoma cases. Study outcomes and limitations: On average, a greater number of expanded clones characterised CD8+ T cells relative to CD4+. Individuals who were partial responders at 0.1-3.0 mg/kg had clonal expansion that ranked among the lowest.

With regard to this clone: Antigen specificity is unknown.

The table came from immunoSEQ multiplex PCR; TCRdb's copy has only in-frame clones and leaves some out. The data show about 66,000 clones, roughly nine tenths seen once. The CDR3 length is 15 residues. Germline assignment: CDR1 MNHEY and CDR2 SMNVEV (reference sequence). Between the trimmed V and J ends, which lost 5 bases and 6 bases, there was a span of 19 bases. The study sampled blood at baseline, cycle 4 day 1, and cycle 7 day 1. The source material was CD4+ or CD8+ T cells sorted from blood, sampled in a trial of the OX40 agonist ivuxolimab. The chain is built from TRBV27 and TRBJ1-2; possible D gene TRBD1, 5 bases. This TCR came from an adult with an advanced solid tumor such as melanoma, head and neck, liver or kidney cancer. In nucleotides, the CDR3 is TGTGCCAGCAGTGGGGCTGGGACTACGCGGAATGGCTACACCTTC. Residues: CASSGAGTTRNGYTF.